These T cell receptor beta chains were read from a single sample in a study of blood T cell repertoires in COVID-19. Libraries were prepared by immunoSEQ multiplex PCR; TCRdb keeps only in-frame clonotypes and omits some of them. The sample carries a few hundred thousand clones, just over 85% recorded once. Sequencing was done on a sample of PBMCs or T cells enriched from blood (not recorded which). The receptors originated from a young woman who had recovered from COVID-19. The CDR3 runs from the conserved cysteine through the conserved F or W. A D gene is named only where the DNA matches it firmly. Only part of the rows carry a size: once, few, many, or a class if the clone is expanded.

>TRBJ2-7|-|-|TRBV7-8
TGTGCCAGCAGCCCGGACAGACTATACGAGCAGTACTTC
CASSPDRLYEQYF
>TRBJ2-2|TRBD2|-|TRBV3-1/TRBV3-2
TGTGCCAGCAGCCAAGGTTTAATTAGCGGGAGGTCGAACACCGGGGAGCTGTTTTTT
CASSQGLISGRSNTGELFF
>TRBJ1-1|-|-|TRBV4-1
TGCGCCAGCAGCCAAGACCTACAGTTGGCAGCTTTCTTT
CASSQDLQLAAFF
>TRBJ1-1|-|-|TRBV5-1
TGCGCCAGCAGCTTCGGCTCAGGGCGGACTGAAGCTTTCTTT
CASSFGSGRTEAFF
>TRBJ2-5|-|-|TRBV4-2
TGTGCCAGCAGCCACTCTGCGGGCCAAGAGACCCAGTACTTC
CASSHSAGQETQYF
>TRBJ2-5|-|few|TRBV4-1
TGCGCCAGCAGCCAAGGCAATTTGGCTGCTGAGACCCAGTACTTC
CASSQGNLAAETQYF
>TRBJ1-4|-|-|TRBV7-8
TGTGCCAGCAGCTTTAAGACAAGACAGCACTATGAAAAACTGTTTTTT
CASSFKTRQHYEKLFF
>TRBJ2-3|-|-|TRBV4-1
TGCGCCAGCAGCCAAGCACCAACCGGGGCAGATACGCAGTATTTT
CASSQAPTGADTQYF
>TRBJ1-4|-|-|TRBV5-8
TGTGCCAGCAGCTTGGACGGGGGAAAACTGTTTTTT
CASSLDGGKLFF
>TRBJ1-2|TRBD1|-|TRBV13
TGTGCCAGCAGCCCCGGGACAGGGAACTATGGCTACACCTTC
CASSPGTGNYGYTF
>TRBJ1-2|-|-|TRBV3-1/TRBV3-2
TGTGCCAGCAGCACTCGGACAGCCGGTGGCTACACCTTC
CASSTRTAGGYTF
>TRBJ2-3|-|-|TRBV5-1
TGCGCCAGCAGCTTTGGTAATCCGAGCCCCCGGAGAAGGGGTCATACAGATACGCAGTATTTT
CASSFGNPSPRRRGHTDTQYF
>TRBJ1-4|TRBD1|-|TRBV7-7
TGTGCTAGCAGCCCAGGGGGCCTCGATGAAAAACTGTTTTTT
CASSPGGLDEKLFF
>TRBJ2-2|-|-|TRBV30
TGTGCCTGGAGTGTAATCGGCGGATCGAACACCGGGGAGCTGTTTTTT
CAWSVIGGSNTGELFF
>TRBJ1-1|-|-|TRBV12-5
TGTGCTAGTGGTTCGCCAGGGGCACCGAACACTGAAGCTTTCTTT
CASGSPGAPNTEAFF
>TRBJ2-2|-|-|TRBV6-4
TGTGCCAGCAGGGCAGGGCCCACCGGGGAGCTGTTTTTT
CASRAGPTGELFF
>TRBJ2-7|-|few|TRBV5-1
TGCGCCAGCAGCTTGGCGGGTCAGTCGTACTTC
CASSLAGQSYF